Listed below are T cell receptor beta chains from one sample, sequenced in a study of human T cells and chemical hapten exposure. MiXCR, run by TCRdb on the RACE reads, gives a single entry per CDR3 protein. The repertoire holds 140,000 or so distinct CDR3 sequences, with 12% as singletons. The sample here was whole blood, taken in connection with sensitization to the hapten diphenylcyclopropenone (DPC). The receptors here all came from a woman between 45 and 60 years old with alopecia areata. Some clones in this sample may be carry-over from other donors' samples. The CDR3 runs from the conserved cysteine through the conserved F or W. Each record gives: CDR3 length, V gene, clone size, J gene, D gene, CDR3 protein, CDR3 DNA. The D gene is left open where the match is weak. Size values are once, few and many counts, or a class for expanded clones, and some rows have none.

>14|TRBV27|many|TRBJ1-3|.
CASRIRRAGNTIYF
TGTGCCAGCCGGATTCGACGGGCTGGAAACACCATATATTTT
>16|TRBV7-3|few|TRBJ2-1|TRBD2
CASSPIGRTLYNEQFF
TGTGCCAGCAGCCCCATCGGGAGGACCCTCTACAATGAGCAGTTCTTC
>17|TRBV5-6|.|TRBJ2-3|TRBD2
CASSPLRLAGNTDTQYF
TGTGCCAGCAGCCCCCTGCGACTAGCGGGAAACACAGATACGCAGTATTTT
>16|TRBV11-2|many|TRBJ2-3|TRBD2
CASSRGGRNVGDTQYF
TGTGCCAGCAGTCGCGGCGGGAGGAACGTCGGAGATACGCAGTATTTT
>15|TRBV18|many|TRBJ1-2|.
CASSPDIGGGYGYTF
TGTGCCAGCTCACCCGACATTGGGGGCGGCTATGGCTACACCTTC
>14|TRBV10-3|many|TRBJ1-5|TRBD1
CAISGDRGGQPQHF
TGTGCCATCAGTGGGGACAGGGGAGGACAGCCCCAGCATTTT
>13|TRBV20-1|many|TRBJ1-3|.
CSASILVGNTIYF
TGCAGTGCTAGTATTCTAGTTGGAAACACCATATATTTT
>13|TRBV6-2/TRBV6-3|many|TRBJ2-3|.
CASRQDSTDTQYF
TGTGCCAGCAGACAAGACAGCACAGATACGCAGTATTTT
>14|TRBV18|.|TRBJ2-3|.
CASSPPVSTDTQYF
TGTGCCAGCTCACCACCGGTCTCAACAGATACGCAGTATTTT
>12|TRBV28|many|TRBJ2-1|.
CASRSAWNEQFF
TGTGCCAGCAGATCTGCCTGGAATGAGCAGTTCTTC
>14|TRBV27|many|TRBJ2-3|.
CASSLGASTDTQYF
TGTGCCAGCAGCTTAGGGGCGAGCACAGATACGCAGTATTTT
>15|TRBV5-1|many|TRBJ2-5|TRBD1
CASSLTGQRQETQYF
TGCGCCAGCAGCTTGACGGGACAGCGACAAGAGACCCAGTACTTC
>13|TRBV29-1|few|TRBJ1-1|.
CSVFRTANTEAFF
TGCAGCGTTTTCCGGACGGCGAACACTGAAGCTTTCTTT
>13|TRBV12-3/TRBV12-4|few|TRBJ1-3|.
CASRGTDGNTIYF
TGTGCCAGCCGAGGGACGGATGGAAACACCATATATTTT
>15|TRBV13|.|TRBJ2-7|TRBD1
CASSLEGGAKIEQYF
TGTGCCAGCAGCTTAGAAGGGGGCGCAAAGATCGAGCAGTACTTC
>12|TRBV29-1|.|TRBJ2-7|.
CSAGGHFYEQYF
TGCAGCGCCGGCGGTCACTTCTACGAGCAGTACTTC
>10|TRBV11-2|.|TRBJ2-1|.
CASSINEQFF
TGTGCCAGCAGCATCAATGAGCAGTTCTTC
>15|TRBV12-3/TRBV12-4|few|TRBJ2-1|.
CASSPIPGLINEQFF
TGTGCCAGCAGTCCCATTCCGGGACTTATCAATGAGCAGTTCTTC
>13|TRBV6-2/TRBV6-3|.|TRBJ2-1|.
CASSSLAYNEQFF
TGTGCCAGCAGTTCACTAGCTTACAATGAGCAGTTCTTC
>15|TRBV15|.|TRBJ2-5|TRBD1
CATNSRGTGKETQYF
TGTGCCACCAACTCGAGGGGGACAGGGAAAGAGACCCAGTACTTC
>13|TRBV3-1|many|TRBJ1-5|.
CASSQDLGGPQHF
TGTGCCAGCAGCCAAGATCTCGGAGGGCCCCAGCATTTT
>16|TRBV7-3|many|TRBJ2-3|TRBD2
CASSPRGAGGTDTQYF
TGTGCCAGCAGCCCACGGGGCGCGGGAGGCACAGATACGCAGTATTTT
>14|TRBV20-1|.|TRBJ1-4|TRBD1
CSALDPGQGGKLFF
TGCAGTGCGCTGGATCCGGGACAGGGAGGAAAACTGTTTTTT
>15|TRBV5-1|.|TRBJ2-7|.
CASSLALGSPYEQYF
TGCGCCAGCAGCTTGGCCTTGGGGAGCCCCTACGAGCAGTACTTC
>15|TRBV3-1|few|TRBJ1-1|.
CASSQVGRVPSEAFF
TGTGCCAGCAGCCAAGTGGGCCGGGTCCCATCTGAAGCTTTCTTT
>14|TRBV30|.|TRBJ2-7|TRBD2
CAWSLASGWAEQYF
TGTGCCTGGAGTTTAGCTAGCGGGTGGGCCGAGCAGTACTTC
>18|TRBV6-5|.|TRBJ2-7|TRBD2
CASSYSTRSSGATYEQYF
TGTGCCAGCAGTTACTCGACGCGTTCTAGCGGGGCGACCTACGAGCAGTACTTC
>16|TRBV7-2|many|TRBJ2-2|.
CASSLNSRGYTGELFF
TGTGCCAGCAGCTTAAACTCAAGAGGGTACACCGGGGAGCTGTTTTTT
>14|TRBV5-1|few|TRBJ2-1|.
CASSLSDTRNEQFF
TGCGCCAGCAGCTTATCCGACACCAGGAATGAGCAGTTCTTC
>16|TRBV7-8|.|TRBJ2-5|TRBD2
CASSLAASGFQETQYF
TGTGCCAGCAGCTTAGCGGCTAGCGGCTTCCAAGAGACCCAGTACTTC
>14|TRBV18|.|TRBJ1-1|.
CASSETTGNTEAFF
TGTGCCAGCTCCGAAACGACAGGGAACACTGAAGCTTTCTTT
>19|TRBV20-1|.|TRBJ2-3|TRBD2
CSAPRRGAGGVWGTDTQYF
TGCAGTGCTCCCCGTCGTGGAGCGGGAGGGGTCTGGGGCACAGATACGCAGTATTTT
>16|TRBV5-6|.|TRBJ2-1|TRBD2
CASSPGGLGLYNEQFF
TGTGCCAGCAGCCCAGGTGGACTAGGTCTCTACAATGAGCAGTTCTTC